The 32 T cell receptor beta chains below come from one sample, sequenced in a study of blood T cell repertoires in COVID-19. Clones were read by immunoSEQ multiplex PCR, and TCRdb kept only the in-frame ones, dropping some. This repertoire shows over 350,000 clones, more than 75% found once; its top ten account for more than 0.95%. The sample was PBMCs or T cells enriched from blood (not recorded which). These receptors came from a woman younger than 35 who had recovered from COVID-19.

The V and J genes are TRBV19 and TRBJ1-1; D is undetermined. V was trimmed by 3 bases and J by 0 bases, leaving 14 bases between them. From germline, CDR1 is LNHDA and CDR2 SQIVND (reference sequence). This CDR3 contains 16 residues. The CDR3, as DNA: TGTGCCAGTAGTATCCGAATAGATGTTATGAACACTGAAGCTTTCTTT. This gives the protein CASSIRIDVMNTEAFF.

J is TRBJ2-7 and V is TRBV30; tentative D call: TRBD1 (5 bases). V dropped 1 base and J dropped 6 bases, with 16 bases sitting between them. CDR3 length equals 14 residues. Germline V gives CDR1 GTSNPN, CDR2 SVGIG (reference sequence). CDR3 loop: CAWSGSLGPGEQYF. As DNA, the CDR3 is TGTGCCTGGAGTGGATCTTTGGGGCCCGGCGAGCAGTACTTC. The full variable domain, its missing parts supplied by reference TRBV30 and TRBJ2-7, is SQTIHQWPATLVQPVGSPLSLECTVEGTSNPNLYWYRQAAGRGLQLLFYSVGIGQISSEVPQNLSASRPQDRQFILSSKKLLLSDSGFYLCAWSGSLGPGEQYFGPGTRLTVT.

The chain couples TRBV9 to TRBJ1-4; D possibly corresponds to TRBD1 (6 bases). Deletions cut 0 bases from V and 8 bases from J, with 14 bases between. Germline assignment: CDR1 SGDLS and CDR2 YYNGEE. The CDR3 extends over 15 amino acids. The DNA for the CDR3 is TGTGCCAGCAGCGTAGGAACAGGGAAGGCGGAAAAACTGTTTTTT. It yields the protein CASSVGTGKAEKLFF.

This chain links TRBV6-5 with TRBJ1-1, with TRBD1 matching over 7 bases. The CDR3 runs 14 residues. Germline V gives CDR1 MNHEY, CDR2 SVGAGI. V lost 4 bases, J lost 1 base, and 3 bases stayed unmatched. The CDR3 protein is CASSLTGRNTEAFF. DNA of the CDR3: TGTGCCAGCAGTTTGACAGGGAGGAACACTGAAGCTTTCTTT.

The CDR3 spells CASSLGLAQPGEQFF. Written as DNA, the CDR3 is TGTGCCAGCAGCCTCGGACTAGCCCAACCTGGTGAGCAGTTCTTC. V is TRBV5-8 and J is TRBJ2-1, with 8 bases that match TRBD2. Germline CDR1 is SGHTS and CDR2 is YDEGEE. The CDR3 spans 15 residues. V gave up 4 bases and J gave up 9 bases; unmatched junction bases: 12. Combining the CDR3 with reference TRBV5-8 and TRBJ2-1 gives the whole variable domain EAGVTQSPTHLIKTRGQQATLRCSPISGHTSVYWYQQALGLGLQFLLWYDEGEERNRGNFPPRFSGRQFPNYSSELNVNALELEDSALYLCASSLGLAQPGEQFFGPGTRLTVL.

V usage is TRBV19 and J usage is TRBJ2-1, with 9 bases matching TRBD2. Per the germline V gene, CDR1 is LNHDA and CDR2 is SQIVND (reference sequence). The V and J ends lost 5 bases and 5 bases, in that order; junction bases with no gene match: 7. This CDR3 region has 15 residues. The CDR3 is CASSFPQRGDNEQFF. Written as DNA, the CDR3 is TGTGCCAGTAGTTTTCCCCAGCGGGGGGACAATGAGCAGTTCTTC.

The V and J genes are TRBV5-1 and TRBJ1-4; 7 nucleotides line up with TRBD1. Looked up from germline, CDR1 is SGHRS and CDR2 is YFSETQ. This CDR3 is 17 amino acids long. The junction had 9 bases not matched to a gene; V was cut back by 1 base and J by 3 bases. The CDR3 coding sequence is TGCGCCAGCAGCTTGTTAGTGGTCGGGACAGCTAATGAAAAACTGTTTTTT. It encodes CASSLLVVGTANEKLFF.

The J gene is TRBJ1-6, the V gene TRBV6-1, with 10 bases fitting TRBD1. V gave up 3 bases and J gave up 7 bases; unmatched junction bases: 6. The CDR3 extends over 16 amino acids. Germline V gene data show CDR1 as MNHNS and CDR2 as SASEGT. The CDR3 sequence: CASSERGTGANSPLHF. For the CDR3, the DNA is TGTGCCAGCAGTGAGAGAGGGACAGGGGCAAATTCACCCCTCCACTTT.

The genes are TRBV10-3 and TRBJ2-5; D is unclear. This CDR3 contains 13 residues. Germline V lookup: CDR1 ENHRY, CDR2 SYGVKD. V was pared by 3 bases and J by 2 bases, with 7 bases between. The DNA for the CDR3 is TGTGCCATCAGTGACATGAGACAAGAGACCCAGTACTTC. Translated, it gives CAISDMRQETQYF.

This rearrangement joins TRBV29-1 to TRBJ2-7, with 12 nucleotides matching TRBD1. The germline CDR1 and CDR2 sequences are SQVTM and ANQGSEA. This CDR3 has 16 residues. V dropped 2 bases and J dropped 4; count of bases not matched to a gene: 9. Written as DNA, the CDR3 is TGCAGCGTTGAACTTCCCGGGACAGGGGGCTGGTACGAGCAGTACTTC. Protein sequence: CSVELPGTGGWYEQYF.

The chain couples TRBV28 to TRBJ2-6; D may be TRBD1 (8 bases). Germline values: CDR1 MDHEN, CDR2 SYDVKM. V was shortened by 3 bases and J by 0 bases, with 15 bases between the two germline ends. The CDR3 runs to 18 residues. In DNA form, the CDR3 reads TGTGCCAGCAGTTTCCAACAGGGGGGGAGCTCTGGGGCCAACGTCCTGACTTTC. Translation: CASSFQQGGSSGANVLTF.

In this sample, this clone turned up once. The genes are TRBV29-1 and TRBJ1-1; 7 positions match TRBD1. V lost 6 bases, J lost 1 base, and 8 bases stayed unmatched. The CDR3 has 14 residues. Germline CDR1 SQVTM, CDR2 ANQGSEA. CDR3 sequence (DNA): TGCAGCGTGGAACGGGGACAGAGGAACACTGAAGCTTTCTTT. Its protein is CSVERGQRNTEAFF.

The rearrangement links TRBV2 to TRBJ2-7; TRBD1 might be the D (5 bases). This CDR3 region has 13 residues. Germline V CDR1 and CDR2: SNHLY, FYNNEI. V shed 8 bases and J shed 1 base, with 12 bases lying between them. The CDR3 DNA sequence: TGTGCCAGCTCCGAGGACATGTCCTACGAGCAGTACTTC. It yields the protein CASSEDMSYEQYF. The full variable domain, rest sourced from reference TRBV2 and TRBJ2-7, is EPEVTQTPSHQVTQMGQEVILRCVPISNHLYFYWYRQILGQKVEFLVSFYNNEISEKSEIFDDQFSVERPDGSNFTLKIRSTKLEDSAMYFCASSEDMSYEQYFGPGTRLTVT.

The CDR3 loop reads CASSHPRTGGNSPLHF. The DNA of the CDR3 is TGTGCCAGCAGCCACCCCCGGACAGGGGGAAATTCACCCCTCCACTTT. The chain couples TRBV6-2 or TRBV6-3 to TRBJ1-6, with TRBD1 identical over 10 bases. This CDR3 has 16 amino acids. The germline gives CDR1 MNHEY, CDR2 SVGEGT. V lost 6 bases, J lost 7 bases, and 9 bases stayed unmatched.

The V and J genes are TRBV18 and TRBJ1-2, with TRBD1 as a possible D gene (6 bases). From germline, CDR1 is KGHSH and CDR2 LQKENI. This CDR3 spans 13 amino acids. V lost 5 bases and J lost 5, with 12 bases in between. The CDR3: CASSSRQVYGYTF. The CDR3 nucleotides are TGTGCCAGCTCATCCCGACAGGTTTATGGCTACACCTTC.

Worth noting for this clone: Other DNA sequences in the sample encode the same CDR3. This chain links TRBV27 with TRBJ1-1; D gene uncertain. The germline V gene encodes CDR1 MNHEY and CDR2 SMNVEV (reference sequence). The germline V and J ends were trimmed by 5 bases and 1 base, with 8 bases remaining between them. This CDR3 is 13 amino acids long. The CDR3 loop is CASSPTPNTEAFF. In DNA form, the CDR3 reads TGTGCCAGCAGTCCGACTCCGAACACTGAAGCTTTCTTT.

The chain links TRBV20-1 to TRBJ1-2; 8 bases align to TRBD1. Trimming cost V 5 bases and J 9 bases; bases outside gene matches: 5. CDR1 is DFQATT, CDR2 SNEGSKA, per germline (reference sequence). The CDR3 covers 11 residues. CDR3 sequence: CSAPGGGSYTF. Written as DNA, the CDR3 is TGCAGTGCTCCAGGGGGCGGGAGCTACACCTTC.

The rearrangement joins TRBV30 to TRBJ1-4; D perhaps matches TRBD1 (6 bases). V lost 2 bases and J lost 8, with 18 bases in between. The CDR3 is 15 residues long. Germline V lookup: CDR1 GTSNPN, CDR2 SVGIG (reference sequence). Here the CDR3 reads CAWSSTGPLEEKLFF. The DNA of the CDR3 is TGTGCCTGGAGTTCCACAGGGCCCCTTGAGGAAAAACTGTTTTTT.

This chain connects TRBV14 to TRBJ2-5; weak D call: TRBD1 (5 bases). This CDR3 is 13 amino acids long. CDR1 and CDR2 from the germline V gene are SGHDN and FVKESK. Trimming stripped 1 base from V and 5 bases from J, with 8 bases between. CDR3 sequence: CASSQGGLETQYF. The DNA of the CDR3 is TGTGCCAGCAGCCAAGGGGGCCTGGAGACCCAGTACTTC. Filled out from reference TRBV14 and TRBJ2-5, the complete variable domain reads EAGVTQFPSHSVIEKGQTVTLRCDPISGHDNLYWYRRVMGKEIKFLLHFVKESKQDESGMPNNRFLAERTGGTYSTLKVQPAELEDSGVYFCASSQGGLETQYFGPGTRLLVL.

V is TRBV2 and J is TRBJ1-1, with 7 positions matching TRBD1. The CDR3 has 14 amino acids. V shed 5 bases and J 1 base; nucleotides not matched to a gene: 4. Germline V gives CDR1 SNHLY, CDR2 FYNNEI. CDR3 sequence: CASSPGQSNTEAFF. For the CDR3, the DNA is TGTGCCAGCAGTCCGGGACAGTCGAACACTGAAGCTTTCTTT.

Here the CDR3 DNA reads TGTGCCTGGATCCCCGGGGGCACTGAAGCTTTCTTT. Protein product: CAWIPGGTEAFF. The chain combines TRBV30 with TRBJ1-1; the D gene is possibly TRBD1 (5 bases). Germline V gene sequence: CDR1 GTSNPN, CDR2 SVGIG (reference sequence). The CDR3 runs 12 residues. V was shortened by 4 bases and J by 4 bases, with 10 bases between the two germline ends. Full variable domain (rest looked up from reference TRBV30 and TRBJ1-1): SQTIHQWPATLVQPVGSPLSLECTVEGTSNPNLYWYRQAAGRGLQLLFYSVGIGQISSEVPQNLSASRPQDRQFILSSKKLLLSDSGFYLCAWIPGGTEAFFGQGTRLTVV.

The genes are TRBV28 and TRBJ1-1, with D perhaps TRBD1 (5 bases). Germline V lookup: CDR1 MDHEN, CDR2 SYDVKM. This CDR3 has 16 amino acids. The V gene lost 2 bases and the J gene lost 2 bases, with 15 bases spanning the gap. The CDR3 protein is CASSLTEGQVNTEAFF. DNA for the CDR3: TGTGCCAGCAGTTTAACGGAGGGGCAGGTAAACACTGAAGCTTTCTTT.

This clone turned up a few times. The rearrangement links TRBV7-8 to TRBJ1-4; D uncertain. The germline V and J ends were trimmed by 0 bases and 4 bases, with 9 bases remaining between them. This CDR3 region has 15 residues. Germline values: CDR1 SGHVS, CDR2 FQNEAQ. The CDR3 loop reads CASSLARGFNEKLFF. The CDR3 region has the DNA TGTGCCAGCAGCTTAGCGCGGGGATTTAATGAAAAACTGTTTTTT.

The chain joins TRBV12-3 or TRBV12-4 to TRBJ1-2, with D perhaps matching TRBD1 (5 bases). The V end lost 5 bases, the J end lost 7 bases, and 14 bases lay between the germline ends. The CDR3 contains 13 residues. Here the CDR3 reads CASSKAGAGGYTF. CDR3 in DNA: TGTGCCAGCAGTAAAGCTGGGGCAGGTGGCTACACCTTC.

The chain recombines TRBV19 with TRBJ2-5, with 7 bases lining up with TRBD1. With V trimmed by 5 bases and J by 4 bases, 7 bases remained unmatched. This CDR3 contains 14 residues. The V gene's germline CDR1 is LNHDA and CDR2 SQIVND (reference sequence). CDR3 nucleotides: TGTGCCAGTAGTTTTCGGACAGGTCGAGAGACCCAGTACTTC. Residues: CASSFRTGRETQYF.

The chain has TRBV9 and TRBJ2-5, with 8 nucleotides matching TRBD2. The CDR3 covers 16 residues. Germline values: CDR1 SGDLS, CDR2 YYNGEE. V dropped 0 bases and J dropped 3; count of bases not matched to a gene: 7. The CDR3 reads CASSVGPGGAEETQYF. DNA for the CDR3: TGTGCCAGCAGCGTAGGACCCGGGGGGGCCGAAGAGACCCAGTACTTC.

The V and J genes are TRBV29-1 and TRBJ2-5; D perhaps matches TRBD1 (6 bases). There are 13 residues in the CDR3. V dropped 4 bases and J dropped 2 bases, with 11 bases sitting between them. CDR1 is SQVTM, CDR2 ANQGSEA, per germline. CDR3 loop: CSVGKGVQETQYF. The CDR3 DNA reads TGCAGCGTTGGGAAGGGGGTTCAAGAGACCCAGTACTTC.

The chain has TRBV19 and TRBJ2-1, with TRBD2 matching 11 bases. J gave up 0 bases and V 5 bases, and 6 bases lay outside the gene matches. Germline V gives CDR1 LNHDA, CDR2 SQIVND (reference sequence). CDR3 size: 17 residues. The CDR3 here is CASSPQLAGGSYNEQFF. CDR3 DNA sequence: TGTGCCAGTAGTCCGCAGCTAGCGGGGGGCTCCTACAATGAGCAGTTCTTC.

This chain links TRBV6-2 or TRBV6-3 with TRBJ1-5; a weak D match, TRBD1 (6 bases). From germline, CDR1 is MNHEY and CDR2 SVGEGT. V was shortened by 0 bases and J by 4 bases, with 16 bases between the two germline ends. The CDR3 consists of 17 residues. CDR3: CASSYSVYRVQNQPQHF. DNA for the CDR3: TGTGCCAGCAGTTACTCGGTGTACAGGGTCCAAAATCAGCCCCAGCATTTT.

The chain carries TRBV11-2 and TRBJ2-7; D call uncertain. This CDR3 comprises 13 residues. V lost 1 base, J lost 2 bases, and 6 bases lay in between. Germline CDR1 SGHAT, CDR2 FQNNGV. The CDR3 DNA sequence: TGTGCCAGCAGCTTAGGTTCGGCCTACGAGCAGTACTTC. Amino acids: CASSLGSAYEQYF. Full variable domain (missing parts from reference TRBV11-2 and TRBJ2-7): EAGVAQSPRYKIIEKRQSVAFWCNPISGHATLYWYQQILGQGPKLLIQFQNNGVVDDSQLPKDRFSAERLKGVDSTLKIQPAKLEDSAVYLCASSLGSAYEQYFGPGTRLTVT.

This chain joins TRBV25-1 and TRBJ2-5, with 10 bases that match TRBD1. The CDR3 loop spans 12 amino acids. J gave up 5 bases and V 7 bases, and 1 base lay outside the gene matches. Germline lookup yields CDR1 MGHDK and CDR2 SYGVNS. The CDR3 region is CASTGQGETQYF. The CDR3 region has the DNA TGTGCCAGCACGGGACAGGGGGAGACCCAGTACTTC.

Only one count was recorded for this clone. The chain employs TRBV7-8 and TRBJ2-2, with TRBD1 identical over 9 bases. The CDR3 contains 16 residues. CDR1 is SGHVS and CDR2 is FQNEAQ in the germline V gene. The ends lost 1 base at V and 8 bases at J; junction bases unmatched: 8. CDR3 sequence (DNA): TGTGCCAGCAGCTTAGTTTGGGACAGGGATCGGGGGGAGCTGTTTTTT. The encoded protein is CASSLVWDRDRGELFF.